This T cell receptor beta chain was captured in a study of Graves' ophthalmopathy and Graves' hyperthyroidism. From fresh peripheral blood, around 9.3 ml in volume, the PBMCs were obtained. CDR1 and CDR2 from the germline V gene are GTSNPN and SVGIG (reference sequence). The ends lost 0 bases at V and 6 bases at J; junction bases unmatched: 4. There are 14 residues in the CDR3. In this sample, this clonotype turned up many times. The authors amplified TCR beta CDR3 regions from RNA transcripts. The library came from an HTBI-primed first-round RT-PCR and a second-round multiplex PCR. TCRdb passed the multiplex PCR reads through MiXCR, listing each CDR3 protein once. The sample contains around 340,000 distinct CDR3 sequences, roughly 15% of which appear only once.

The chain is built from TRBV30 and TRBJ2-7, with 11 bases identical to TRBD2. The TCR was taken from an adult man with Graves' ophthalmopathy. Input material: peripheral blood. Written as DNA, the CDR3 is TGTGCCTGGAGTGTACCCGGGACTAGCGGCGAGCAGTACTTC. Its translation is CAWSVPGTSGEQYF.